Each of the 10 T cell receptor beta chains below was sequenced from the same sample in a study of T cells after posttransplantation cyclophosphamide. Method: immunoSEQ multiplex PCR; TCRdb's copy keeps in-frame clones and lacks some. Here the sample spans approximately 52,000 clones, about 86% being singletons. Sequencing was done on a sample of PBMCs. The source of these receptors is a man aged 30-40 years with a blood cancer, CMV-positive, and with a related stem cell donor.

The chain recombines TRBV28 with TRBJ1-5; unclear D gene. V shed 2 bases and J shed 0 bases, with 14 bases lying between them. The CDR3 is made up of 17 amino acids. Germline V gene data show CDR1 as MDHEN and CDR2 as SYDVKM. The CDR3 here is CASSLVQALYSNQPQHF. The CDR3 nucleotides are TGTGCCAGCAGTTTAGTGCAGGCCCTGTATAGCAATCAGCCCCAGCATTTT.

The CDR3 bases are TGCGCCAGCAGCTTGGGTTACGGGATCGGGGCTGAAGCTTTCTTT. Translation gives CASSLGYGIGAEAFF. The chain couples TRBV5-1 to TRBJ1-1; D call uncertain. Germline V gene sequence: CDR1 SGHRS, CDR2 YFSETQ. Trimming removed 0 bases from V and 6 bases from J, with 15 bases in between. This CDR3 contains 15 residues.

The V gene is TRBV18, the J gene TRBJ2-1, with 7 bases identical to TRBD2. Germline loops: CDR1 KGHSH, CDR2 LQKENI. Trimming at V came to 5 bases and at J to 10 bases, leaving 11 bases not matched to a gene. This CDR3 is built from 14 residues. CDR3: CASSIGLDVGEQFF. The DNA for the CDR3 is TGTGCCAGCTCAATCGGACTAGATGTCGGCGAGCAGTTCTTC.

The chain employs TRBV30 and TRBJ2-7, with D perhaps matching TRBD1 (6 bases). This CDR3 contains 14 residues. The germline V and J ends were trimmed by 2 bases and 5 bases, with 16 bases remaining between them. Per the germline V gene, CDR1 is GTSNPN and CDR2 is SVGIG (reference sequence). CDR3 in amino acids: CAWSWQGTAHEQYF. CDR3 nucleotide sequence: TGTGCCTGGAGTTGGCAGGGGACGGCCCACGAGCAGTACTTC.

This clone was found a few times. The CDR3 bases are TGTGCCAGCAGCCATCCCTCTGGGGCCCGGACGGACACGAACACCGGGGAGCTGTTTTTT. As protein: CASSHPSGARTDTNTGELFF. This chain links TRBV4-2 with TRBJ2-2, with a possible D match to TRBD1 (5 bases). There are 20 residues in the CDR3. V was pared by 3 bases and J by 0 bases, with 23 bases between. Germline-derived CDR1 and CDR2 are LGHNA and YNFKEQ.

About this clone: An end of the junction differs from the germline gene, which may be a read error. The J gene is TRBJ2-7, the V gene TRBV14, with D tentatively TRBD2 (6 bases). CDR1 and CDR2 from the germline V gene are SGHDN and FVKESK. The CDR3 spans 15 residues. The CDR3 here is CASSQDRGLSHEQYF. CDR3 nucleotides: TGTGCCAGCAGCCAAGATAGGGGACTCTCCCACGAGCAGTACTTC. The whole variable domain, remainder taken from reference TRBV14 and TRBJ2-7, is EAGVTQFPSHSVIEKGQTVTLRCDPISGHDNLYWYRRVMGKEIKFLLHFVKESKQDESGMPNNRFLAERTGGTYSTLKVQPAELEDSGVYFCASSQDRGLSHEQYFGPGTRLTVT.

The chain couples TRBV28 to TRBJ2-7, with D perhaps TRBD1 (6 bases). Germline assignment: CDR1 MDHEN and CDR2 SYDVKM. Trimming shortened V by 10 bases and J by 5 bases, and 18 bases separated the two germline ends. CDR3 size: 13 residues. The CDR3 DNA is TGTGCCACCGACCGGACAGCCCACAACGAGCAGTACTTC. As protein: CATDRTAHNEQYF.

The chain recombines TRBV28 with TRBJ1-3; maybe TRBD1 (5 bases). V lost 6 bases and J 2 bases, leaving 11 bases between the germline ends. The CDR3 sequence is 14 residues long. Germline CDR1 is MDHEN and CDR2 is SYDVKM. The CDR3 coding sequence is TGTGCCAGCAGGGAGGGGAGGACTGGAAACACCATATATTTT. This translates into CASREGRTGNTIYF.

The J gene is TRBJ2-1, the V gene TRBV7-2, with 7 bases that match TRBD2. V lost 2 bases, J lost 3 bases, and 4 bases stayed unmatched. This CDR3 is 15 amino acids long. CDR1 and CDR2 from the germline V gene are SGHTA and FQGNSA. CDR3 sequence (DNA): TGTGCCAGCAGCTTATCTAGCGGAAACTACAATGAGCAGTTCTTC. Translated: CASSLSSGNYNEQFF.

The CDR3 loop reads CASSLFFTAGSDTQYF. CDR3 DNA: TGTGCCAGCAGCTTATTTTTTACTGCGGGGTCGGATACGCAGTATTTT. The rearrangement links TRBV7-2 to TRBJ2-3, with D maybe TRBD2 (6 bases). Germline lookup yields CDR1 SGHTA and CDR2 FQGNSA. Trimming cost V 2 bases and J 6 bases, with 18 bases left between them. The CDR3 is made up of 16 amino acids. Filled out from reference TRBV7-2 and TRBJ2-3, the complete variable domain reads GAGVSQSPSNKVTEKGKDVELRCDPISGHTALYWYRQSLGQGLEFLIYFQGNSAPDKSGLPSDRFSAERTGGSVSTLTIQRTQQEDSAVYLCASSLFFTAGSDTQYFGPGTRLTVL.